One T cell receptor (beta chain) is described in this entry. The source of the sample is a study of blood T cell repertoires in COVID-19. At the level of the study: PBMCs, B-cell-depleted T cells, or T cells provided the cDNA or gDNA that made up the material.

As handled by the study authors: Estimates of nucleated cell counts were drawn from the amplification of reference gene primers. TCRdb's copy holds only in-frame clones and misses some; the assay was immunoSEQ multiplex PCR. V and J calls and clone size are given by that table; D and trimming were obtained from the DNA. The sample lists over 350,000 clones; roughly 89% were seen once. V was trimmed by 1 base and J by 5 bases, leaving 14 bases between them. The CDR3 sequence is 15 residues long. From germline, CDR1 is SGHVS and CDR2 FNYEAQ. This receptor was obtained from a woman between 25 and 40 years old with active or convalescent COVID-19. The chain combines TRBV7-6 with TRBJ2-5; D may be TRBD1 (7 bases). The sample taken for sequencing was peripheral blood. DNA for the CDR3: TGTGCCAGCAGCTTAGATGAGACAGGGAGGGAGACCCAGTACTTC. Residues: CASSLDETGRETQYF.